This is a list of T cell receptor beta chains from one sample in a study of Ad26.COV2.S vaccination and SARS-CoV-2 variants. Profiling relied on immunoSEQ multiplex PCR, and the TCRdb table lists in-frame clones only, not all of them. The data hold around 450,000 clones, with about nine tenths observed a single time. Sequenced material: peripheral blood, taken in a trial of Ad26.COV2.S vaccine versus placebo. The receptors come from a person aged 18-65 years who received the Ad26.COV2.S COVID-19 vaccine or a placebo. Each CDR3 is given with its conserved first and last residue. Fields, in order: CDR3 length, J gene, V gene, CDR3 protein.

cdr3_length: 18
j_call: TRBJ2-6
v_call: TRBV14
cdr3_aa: CASSQGPAGASGANVLTF

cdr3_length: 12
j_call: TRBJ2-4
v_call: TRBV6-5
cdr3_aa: CASTGLAGGRYF

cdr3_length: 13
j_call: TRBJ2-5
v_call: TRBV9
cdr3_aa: CASSGGGGETQYF

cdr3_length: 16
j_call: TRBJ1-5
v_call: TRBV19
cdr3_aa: CASRPRGTGLNQPQHF

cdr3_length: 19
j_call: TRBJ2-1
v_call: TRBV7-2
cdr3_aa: CASSLVVPLPGAPYNEQFF

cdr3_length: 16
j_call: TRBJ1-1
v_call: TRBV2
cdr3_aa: CASSEAFRVMNTEAFF

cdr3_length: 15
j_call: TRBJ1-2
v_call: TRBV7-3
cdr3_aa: CASSPGTGSLYGYTF

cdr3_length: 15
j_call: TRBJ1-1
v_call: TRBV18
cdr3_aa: CASSFQRPMGTEAFF

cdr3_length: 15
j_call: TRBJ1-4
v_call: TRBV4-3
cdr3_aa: CASSQDPRTNEKLFF

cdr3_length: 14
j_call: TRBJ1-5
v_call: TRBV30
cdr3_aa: CAGSWDRFNQPQHF

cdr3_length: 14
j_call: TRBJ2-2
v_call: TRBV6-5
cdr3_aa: CASSYPTGTGELFF

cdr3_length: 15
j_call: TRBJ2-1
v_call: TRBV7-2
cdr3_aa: CASSLVGVSYNEQFF

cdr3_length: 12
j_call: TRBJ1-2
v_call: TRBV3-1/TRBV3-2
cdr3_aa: CASSQGAGGYTF

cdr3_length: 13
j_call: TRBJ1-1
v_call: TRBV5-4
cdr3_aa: CASSLGRGTEAFF

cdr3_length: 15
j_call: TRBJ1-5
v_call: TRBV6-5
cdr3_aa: CASSYSGPLRGPQHF

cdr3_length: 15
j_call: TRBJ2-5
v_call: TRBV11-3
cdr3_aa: CASSLGQTYQETQYF

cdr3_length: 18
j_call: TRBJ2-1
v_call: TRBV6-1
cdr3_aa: CASSEWPGLGGVGNEQFF

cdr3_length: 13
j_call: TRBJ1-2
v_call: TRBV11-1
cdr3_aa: CASSPSGSYGYTF

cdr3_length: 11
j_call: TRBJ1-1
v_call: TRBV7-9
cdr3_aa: CASSLVSEAFF

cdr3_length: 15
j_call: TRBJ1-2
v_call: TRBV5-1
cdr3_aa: CASSLNVGPNYGYTF

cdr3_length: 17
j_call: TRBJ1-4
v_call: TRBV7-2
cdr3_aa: CASSSLRPGQGIQKLFF

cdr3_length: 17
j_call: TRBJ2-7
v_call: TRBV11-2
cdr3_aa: CASSSTWTGGRLYEQYF

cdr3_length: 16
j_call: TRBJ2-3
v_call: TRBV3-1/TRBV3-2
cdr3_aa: CASSQEIAGVADTQYF

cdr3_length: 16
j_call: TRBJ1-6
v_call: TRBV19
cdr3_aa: CASSAAGESINSPLHF

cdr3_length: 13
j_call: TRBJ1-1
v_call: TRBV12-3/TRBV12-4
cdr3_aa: CASSQMGATEAFF

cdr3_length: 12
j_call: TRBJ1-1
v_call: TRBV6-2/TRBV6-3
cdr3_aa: CASSYRPGEAFF

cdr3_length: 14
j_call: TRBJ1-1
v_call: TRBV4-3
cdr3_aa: CASSPDRVVTEAFF

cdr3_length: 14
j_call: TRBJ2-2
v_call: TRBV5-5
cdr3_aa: CASSLGLPTGELFF

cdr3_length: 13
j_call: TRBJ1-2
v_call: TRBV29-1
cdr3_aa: CSVDLDRVYGYTF

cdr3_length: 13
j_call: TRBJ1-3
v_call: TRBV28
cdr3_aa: CASRQWPSNTIYF

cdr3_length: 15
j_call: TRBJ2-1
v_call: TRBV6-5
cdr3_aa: CASSLDRGLDNEQFF

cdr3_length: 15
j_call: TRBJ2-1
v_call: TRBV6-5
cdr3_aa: CASSYPGTGLNEQFF

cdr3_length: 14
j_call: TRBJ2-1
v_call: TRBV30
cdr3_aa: CAWIPSGTYNEQFF

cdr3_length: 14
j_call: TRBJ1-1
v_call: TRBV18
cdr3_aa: CASSITQGATEAFF

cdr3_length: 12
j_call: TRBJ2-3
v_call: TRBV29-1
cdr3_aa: CSVGRATDTQYF

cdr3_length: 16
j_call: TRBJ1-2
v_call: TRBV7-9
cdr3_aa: CASSLGGAGANYGYTF

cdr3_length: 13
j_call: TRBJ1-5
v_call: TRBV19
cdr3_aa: CASTPRGDQPQHF

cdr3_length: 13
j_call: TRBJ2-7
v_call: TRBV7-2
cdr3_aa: CASSLGPPTEQYF

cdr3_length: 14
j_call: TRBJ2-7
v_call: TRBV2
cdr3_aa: CASSAVGVGYEQYF

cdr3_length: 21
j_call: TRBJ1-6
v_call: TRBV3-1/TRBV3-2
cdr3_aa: CASSQVRLRGRGLVFPSPLHF

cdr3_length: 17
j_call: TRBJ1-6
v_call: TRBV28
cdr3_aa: CASSLSFLHPYNSPLHF

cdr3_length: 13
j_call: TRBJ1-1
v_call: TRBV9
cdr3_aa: CASSVGQGTEAFF

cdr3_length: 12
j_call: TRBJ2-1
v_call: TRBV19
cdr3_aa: CASSYGGREQFF

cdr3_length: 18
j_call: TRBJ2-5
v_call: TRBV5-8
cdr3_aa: CASSFHRGLAGGQETQYF